This entry lists 8 T cell receptor beta chains sequenced from one sample in a study of type 1 regulatory T cells. TCRdb re-called the reads with MiXCR, one entry per CDR3 protein. The table lists some 18,000 distinct CDR3 sequences, roughly a tenth of them singletons, with under 3.5% in the top ten. The sample was CD4+ T cells, either the whole sample or a sorted fraction (not recorded which). These TCRs come from a human donor in good health.

This clonotype was recorded at least ten times. V gene TRBV5-1 combines with J gene TRBJ2-7, with 14 bases identical to TRBD2. The CDR3 has 15 amino acids. Trimming took 0 bases from V and 9 from J; bases not matched to a gene: 5. Germline V gives CDR1 SGHRS, CDR2 YFSETQ. CDR3 in amino acids: CASSLAGTSGRAQYF. CDR3 nucleotide sequence: TGCGCCAGCAGCTTGGCCGGGACTAGCGGGAGAGCGCAGTACTTC.

The rearrangement joins TRBV20-1 to TRBJ1-5, with TRBD1 matching 8 bases. The germline CDR1 and CDR2 sequences are DFQATT and SNEGSKA (reference sequence). The V segment lost 2 bases and the J segment 9 bases; nucleotides outside the gene matches: 9. The CDR3 contains 14 residues. The CDR3 spells CSARQGAVGRPQHF. The CDR3 DNA is TGCAGTGCTAGACAGGGGGCCGTAGGTCGGCCCCAGCATTTT.

CDR3 in DNA: TGTGCCAGCAGCTTAGATAACGTTGGCATTCAGTACTTC. Translating it yields CASSLDNVGIQYF. This chain connects TRBV7-2 to TRBJ2-4; D uncertain. V dropped 1 base and J dropped 9 bases, with 10 bases sitting between them. Germline CDR1 reads SGHTA; CDR2 reads FQGNSA. CDR3 length: 13 amino acids.

This clonotype appeared a few times. The chain employs TRBV27 and TRBJ2-1, with TRBD2 identical over 8 bases. Germline trimming cut 7 bases from V and 0 bases from J; bases unmatched to any gene: 8. CDR3 size: 16 residues. The germline V gene encodes CDR1 MNHEY and CDR2 SMNVEV (reference sequence). The CDR3 nucleotides are TGTGCCAGCAACAACCCTAGCGGGTCCTCCTACAATGAGCAGTTCTTC. This encodes CASNNPSGSSYNEQFF.

The chain has TRBV6-5 and TRBJ2-3, with D possibly TRBD2 on 5 matching bases. Germline V gene data show CDR1 as MNHEY and CDR2 as SVGAGI. With 0 bases removed from V and 6 bases from J, the gap between germline ends came to 13 bases. CDR3 length: 15 residues. CDR3 loop: CASSYSSGRGDTQYF. The CDR3 nucleotides are TGTGCCAGCAGTTACTCGTCAGGAAGAGGGGATACGCAGTATTTT.

This clonotype was seen ten or more times. The V and J genes are TRBV6-6 and TRBJ2-3; TRBD2 aligns across 13 bases. Trimming took 4 bases from V and 3 from J; bases not matched to a gene: 16. There are 20 residues in the CDR3. Germline V CDR1 and CDR2: MNHNY, SVGAGI (reference sequence). The CDR3 is CASSSRTSGSPRRGTDTQYF. The CDR3 DNA follows: TGTGCCAGCAGTTCCAGGACTAGCGGGAGTCCACGGAGGGGGACAGATACGCAGTATTTT.

This clonotype was picked up many times. The V and J genes are TRBV28 and TRBJ2-5; D call uncertain. V lost 4 bases to trimming and J lost 4 bases, with 13 bases between them. The CDR3 length is 14 residues. CDR1 is MDHEN, CDR2 SYDVKM, per germline. CDR3 DNA: TGTGCCAGCAGTTCTGGACCGCCACGAGAGACCCAGTACTTC. Its translation is CASSSGPPRETQYF.

The chain carries TRBV29-1 and TRBJ2-4; D tentatively fits TRBD1 or TRBD2 (6 bases each). From germline, CDR1 is SQVTM and CDR2 ANQGSEA. The CDR3 runs 13 residues. V was pared by 7 bases and J by 8 bases, with 18 bases between. The CDR3 bases are TGCAGCGCTGGGGGGCAGTTGGCTGACATTCAGTACTTC. This translates into CSAGGQLADIQYF.